This T cell receptor (beta chain) was recovered during a study of Ad26.COV2.S vaccination and SARS-CoV-2 variants. About the research overall: Donor allocation was to the COV1001 Ad26.COV2.S trial arm.

For this clone: Its antigen is still unknown.

CDR3 length: 16 amino acids. Germline V lookup: CDR1 MNHGY, CDR2 SAAAGT. The V end lost 2 bases, the J end lost 3 bases, and 15 bases lay between the germline ends. Data came from immunoSEQ multiplex PCR; TCRdb stores just in-frame clones and leaves some out. Among some 480,000 clones listed, about 83% were seen once. Study-level points and caveats: Possible underestimation of total T cell responses by the TCR breadth and depth analyses was noted. Recipients of either vaccine or placebo displayed similar breadth of non-spike TCRs.

The treatment here: over 15 received Ad26.COV2.S at low or high dose, single or two shots; roughly 5 received placebo; per-sample allocation not given. Material that was analyzed had been drawn on day 63 after the first vaccine or placebo injection. Immunization relied on an Ad26 vector, which expressed Wuhan-strain SARS-CoV-2 spike. The sequence came from a person aged 18-65 years who received the Ad26.COV2.S COVID-19 vaccine or a placebo. The sequences come from peripheral blood, collected in a trial of Ad26.COV2.S vaccine versus placebo. The rearrangement links TRBV6-8 to TRBJ2-3; D is unclear. The chain's CDR3 is CASSYATYETTDTQYF. Here the CDR3 DNA reads TGTGCCAGCAGTTACGCGACTTATGAAACAACAGATACGCAGTATTTT.